This record covers a single T cell receptor (beta chain). What it binds is not known. The sample holds other DNA sequences that translate to the same CDR3. Terminally differentiated effector memory CD45RA+ cells were excluded from the naive CD8 cells, which were CD45RO-negative and positively selected for CCR7. This entry comes from a study of shared clonotypes between healthy human individuals. Overall study results and limits: Shared clonotypes: 4.5% to 6.5% naive CD4, roughly 4% naive CD8, less than 2.5% memory CD4, 0.4% to 0.45% memory CD8.

Germline CDR1 SGHAT, CDR2 FQNNGV. J was trimmed by 5 bases and V by 0 bases; bases with no gene match: 4. The CDR3 consists of 15 residues. The sorted-subset replicate PCRs were given around 190 ng DNA, which is 30,000 to 35,000 T cell genomes. Generated by immunoSEQ multiplex PCR, the TCRdb table keeps only in-frame clones and is missing some. The sample holds millions of clones, 85% to 95% seen once. This receptor was identified in a man between 18 and 29 years old in good health. Specimen: naive CD8+ T cells sorted from blood. This chain uses TRBV11-2 with TRBJ2-5; TRBD2 aligns across 9 bases. The CDR3 here is CASSLELAGGETQYF. As DNA, the CDR3 is TGTGCCAGCAGCTTAGAACTAGCGGGTGGGGAGACCCAGTACTTC.